This T cell receptor (beta chain) was sequenced for a study of blood T cells in healthy people across ages. In the case of this clonotype: A much larger clone is a single base away; this may be a read error.

A J-beta primer mix and a sample-barcoded 5' primer were used in a second PCR of about 6 to 12 cycles. Each CDR3 protein is one row after TCRdb ran MiXCR on the 5' RACE reads. The table has roughly 1,500,000 distinct CDR3 sequences, 30% to 40% seen once. CDR3 size: 14 residues. The V and J ends lost 4 bases and 2 bases respectively, with 11 bases between them. Germline-derived CDR1 and CDR2 are LNHNV and YYDKDF (reference sequence). At least 6 million PBMCs were isolated per sample. The source of this sequence is a woman aged 25 to 39 in good health. V is TRBV15 and J is TRBJ1-2, with no clear D. Source material: blood. The CDR3 coding sequence is TGTGCCACCAGCAAAGATCGTGGCAACTATGGCTACACCTTC. Amino acid sequence: CATSKDRGNYGYTF.